The clone carrying this TCR beta chain has just one count. This entry is derived from a study of blood T cell repertoires in COVID-19. About the research overall: The origin of the acute and convalescent COVID-19 samples was the United States, Italy and Spain. PBMCs, B-cell-depleted T cells, or T cells were the source of the cDNA or gDNA that made up the material.

CDR3 length: 14 amino acids. Source study methods: By means of reference gene primer amplification, nucleated cell counts were estimated. The assay was immunoSEQ multiplex PCR, and TCRdb's table has in-frame clones only and misses some. For V, J and clone size, that table is used; D and trimming come from the DNA. The table shows 60,000 to 75,000 clones, with roughly 72% occurring only once. Input material: peripheral blood. The receptor's source is a woman between 50 and 59 years old with active or convalescent COVID-19. This chain connects TRBV21-1 to TRBJ2-7; the D call in the table, TRBD2, was not verified against the DNA. TRBV21-1 is shown as a pseudogene. The CDR3 DNA sequence: TGTGCCAGCAGAAGACTAGCACTAACCTACGAGCAGTACTTC. This codes for CASRRLALTYEQYF.